A single sample gave rise to the 29 T cell receptor beta chains below, sequenced in a study of blood T cell repertoires in COVID-19. Clones were sequenced by immunoSEQ multiplex PCR, and TCRdb holds only the in-frame ones, with some missing. The profile shows about 170,000 clones, approximately 80% of them singletons. Sequenced material: PBMCs or T cells enriched from blood (not recorded which). The receptor set was obtained from a man aged 45-65 years who had recovered from COVID-19.

V and J are TRBV10-3 and TRBJ2-7; weak D call: TRBD2 (5 bases). V was pared by 10 bases and J by 2 bases, with 12 bases between. The CDR3 contains 12 residues. Germline lookup yields CDR1 ENHRY and CDR2 SYGVKD. CDR3 coding DNA: TGTGCCAGCGCGACCGGGGCCTACGAGCAGTACTTC. Its protein product is CASATGAYEQYF.

The rearrangement joins TRBV3-1 (or the pseudogene TRBV3-2) to TRBJ1-3; D is possibly TRBD1 (5 bases). Germline CDR1 reads LGHDT; CDR2 reads YNNKEL (reference sequence). CDR3 length: 17 amino acids. Trimming pared 0 bases from V and 1 base from J, leaving 13 bases between. CDR3 sequence reads: CASSQDVRGGSGNTIYF. The DNA for the CDR3 is TGTGCCAGCAGCCAAGATGTGAGGGGAGGGTCTGGAAACACCATATATTTT.

V usage is TRBV30 and J usage is TRBJ1-6; D call uncertain. The length of the CDR3 is 13 residues. V was clipped by 2 bases and J by 10 bases, with 12 bases between them. Germline CDR1 GTSNPN, CDR2 SVGIG (reference sequence). Here the CDR3 reads CAWSNGLGSPLHF. CDR3 coding DNA: TGTGCCTGGAGTAATGGTCTAGGATCACCCCTCCACTTT. Full variable domain (rest looked up from reference TRBV30 and TRBJ1-6): SQTIHQWPATLVQPVGSPLSLECTVEGTSNPNLYWYRQAAGRGLQLLFYSVGIGQISSEVPQNLSASRPQDRQFILSSKKLLLSDSGFYLCAWSNGLGSPLHFGNGTRLTVT.

This clone occurred a few times. V is TRBV3-1 (or the pseudogene TRBV3-2) and J is TRBJ2-5; 9 bases agree with TRBD2. Germline V gene sequence: CDR1 LGHDT, CDR2 YNNKEL (reference sequence). The CDR3 consists of 17 residues. V gave up 0 bases and J gave up 4 bases; unmatched junction bases: 9. The CDR3 DNA follows: TGTGCCAGCAGCCAAGATGGCGGGGGGGCCATTTTAGAGACCCAGTACTTC. Its translation: CASSQDGGGAILETQYF.

The chain has TRBV15 and TRBJ2-7; D possibly corresponds to TRBD1 (6 bases). V was shortened by 3 bases and J by 0 bases, with 12 bases between the two germline ends. CDR1 is LNHNV and CDR2 is YYDKDF in the germline V gene (reference sequence). This CDR3 is 15 amino acids long. Here the CDR3 reads CATSSQGQGSYEQYF. In DNA form, the CDR3 reads TGTGCCACCAGCAGCCAGGGGCAGGGCTCCTACGAGCAGTACTTC.

Many counts were recorded for this clone. The chain links TRBV4-1 to TRBJ2-6; the match to TRBD2 covers 10 bases. Germline lookup yields CDR1 MGHRA and CDR2 YSYEKL. This CDR3 comprises 18 residues. The trim removed 4 bases at V and 0 bases at J, leaving 6 bases unmatched. The CDR3 sequence: CASSPWLAGDSGANVLTF. DNA of the CDR3: TGCGCCAGCAGCCCGTGGCTAGCGGGGGACTCTGGGGCCAACGTCCTGACTTTC.

The chain links TRBV7-2 to TRBJ2-5; a weak D match, TRBD1 (6 bases). Germline V gene lookup returns CDR1 SGHTA and CDR2 FQGNSA. Trimming shortened V by 1 base and J by 2 bases, and 11 bases separated the two germline ends. The CDR3 has 15 residues. DNA for the CDR3: TGTGCCAGCAGCTTAGTTCCCCAGGGGCAAGAGACCCAGTACTTC. Encoded protein: CASSLVPQGQETQYF. Full variable domain (outside the CDR3, taken from reference TRBV7-2 and TRBJ2-5): GAGVSQSPSNKVTEKGKDVELRCDPISGHTALYWYRQSLGQGLEFLIYFQGNSAPDKSGLPSDRFSAERTGGSVSTLTIQRTQQEDSAVYLCASSLVPQGQETQYFGPGTRLLVL.

The chain employs TRBV4-1 and TRBJ1-2, with a weak D call TRBD1 (6 bases). Germline V gene sequence: CDR1 MGHRA, CDR2 YSYEKL. The V end was cut by 5 bases, the J end by 2 bases, with 9 bases between. The CDR3 contains 13 residues. The CDR3 spells CASSEDRNYGYTF. CDR3 coding DNA: TGCGCCAGCAGCGAGGACAGAAACTATGGCTACACCTTC.

This chain connects TRBV19 to TRBJ1-4, with unresolved D. The germline gives CDR1 LNHDA, CDR2 SQIVND (reference sequence). The ends were cut back, 8 bases at V and 3 bases at J, with 10 bases in the middle. The CDR3 is made up of 13 amino acids. CDR3 nucleotides: TGTGCCAGTGCGAGGGTTGCTAATGAAAAACTGTTTTTT. It is translated as CASARVANEKLFF.

This clone was counted a single time. The rearrangement links TRBV7-9 to TRBJ1-5, with a weak D call TRBD1 (5 bases). The CDR3 sequence is 16 residues long. Trimming removed 1 base from V and 3 bases from J, with 13 bases in between. Per germline, CDR1 SEHNR and CDR2 FQNEAQ (reference sequence). CDR3 region: CASSLGQGLDNQPQHF. The CDR3 coding sequence is TGTGCCAGCAGCTTAGGTCAGGGCTTGGACAATCAGCCCCAGCATTTT.

The chain joins TRBV6-5 to TRBJ2-5; 8 nucleotides line up with TRBD1. CDR1 is MNHEY, CDR2 SVGAGI, per germline. CDR3 length: 14 amino acids. J lost 5 bases, V lost 6 bases, and 8 bases had no gene match. The CDR3, as DNA: TGTGCCAGCAGACCGGGACAGGTGGGGGAGACCCAGTACTTC. It translates to CASRPGQVGETQYF.

The chain carries TRBV5-1 and TRBJ1-4; D is undetermined. V lost 0 bases and J 8 bases, leaving 11 bases between the germline ends. Germline-derived CDR1 and CDR2 are SGHRS and YFSETQ. This CDR3 is built from 14 residues. This chain's CDR3 is CASSLGPTREKLFF. In DNA form, the CDR3 reads TGCGCCAGCAGCTTGGGACCGACAAGGGAAAAACTGTTTTTT. Using reference TRBV5-1 and TRBJ1-4 for the parts outside the CDR3, the full variable domain is KAGVTQTPRYLIKTRGQQVTLSCSPISGHRSVSWYQQTPGQGLQFLFEYFSETQRNKGNFPGRFSGRQFSNSRSEMNVSTLELGDSALYLCASSLGPTREKLFFGSGTQLSVL.

The V gene is TRBV25-1, the J gene TRBJ1-5; D gene unclear. CDR3 length: 15 residues. Trimming removed 3 bases from V and 0 bases from J, with 9 bases in between. CDR1 and CDR2 from the germline V gene are MGHDK and SYGVNS. CDR3 loop: CASSETGYSNQPQHF. The CDR3 DNA reads as TGTGCCAGCAGTGAGACCGGGTATAGCAATCAGCCCCAGCATTTT.

The genes are TRBV7-9 and TRBJ1-2; TRBD1 matches 7 bases. J lost 0 bases, V lost 6 bases, and 10 bases had no gene match. This CDR3 is built from 16 residues. Germline CDR1 and CDR2: SEHNR and FQNEAQ (reference sequence). The DNA of the CDR3 is TGTGCCAGCAGTCCAAAGGGGACAGCCTCTAACTATGGCTACACCTTC. Amino acid sequence: CASSPKGTASNYGYTF.

The V gene is TRBV5-1, the J gene TRBJ2-1; TRBD2 matches at 8 bases. Germline V gene lookup returns CDR1 SGHRS and CDR2 YFSETQ. CDR3 length: 15 amino acids. With 3 bases clipped from V and 1 base from J, the junction kept 3 bases outside the gene matches. The chain's CDR3 is CASSSRGASYNEQFF. CDR3 nucleotide sequence: TGCGCCAGCAGCTCGCGGGGGGCATCCTACAATGAGCAGTTCTTC.

The chain joins TRBV28 to TRBJ2-6; weak D call: TRBD1 (5 bases). The CDR3 covers 19 residues. V was clipped by 3 bases and J by 2 bases, with 20 bases between them. Germline loops: CDR1 MDHEN, CDR2 SYDVKM. The CDR3 coding sequence is TGTGCCAGCAGTTTGGGGCAGGAACCCTACCCCACTGGGGCCAACGTCCTGACTTTC. This encodes CASSLGQEPYPTGANVLTF.

The gene calls are TRBV7-9 and TRBJ2-2; no definite D call. Trimming took off 3 bases at V and 8 bases at J, with 19 bases between the two ends. CDR3 length equals 16 residues. Per the germline V gene, CDR1 is SEHNR and CDR2 is FQNEAQ (reference sequence). For the CDR3, the DNA is TGTGCCAGCAGCTTTGCCAAGGTTTCCTCAGGAGGGGAGCTGTTTTTT. Translation: CASSFAKVSSGGELFF.

The J gene is TRBJ2-7, the V gene TRBV5-4, with TRBD2 identical over 7 bases. V lost 1 base and J lost 3; bases outside the gene matches: 10. Germline V gives CDR1 SGHNT, CDR2 YYREEE (reference sequence). CDR3 length equals 16 residues. DNA of the CDR3: TGTGCCAGCAGCTTGAGTCAGGGCTGGGGGGGCTACGAGCAGTACTTC. Amino acids: CASSLSQGWGGYEQYF.

This clone occurred once. J is TRBJ1-6 and V is TRBV7-9; D may be TRBD1 (5 bases). Trimming cost V 2 bases and J 10 bases, with 9 bases left between them. The CDR3 extends over 13 amino acids. Germline V gene sequence: CDR1 SEHNR, CDR2 FQNEAQ (reference sequence). The CDR3 DNA reads as TGTGCCAGCAGCTTATTCAGGGAATCACCCCTCCACTTT. Translating gives CASSLFRESPLHF.

This chain connects TRBV29-1 to TRBJ2-7; 9 positions agree with TRBD1. Germline CDR1 is SQVTM and CDR2 is ANQGSEA. The CDR3 has 12 residues. The J segment lost 7 bases and the V segment lost 6 bases, leaving 7 bases of the junction unmatched. The CDR3 reads CSVVRQGGEQYF. The CDR3 DNA sequence: TGCAGCGTCGTCCGACAGGGGGGGGAGCAGTACTTC.

V usage is TRBV9 and J usage is TRBJ2-2, with D tentatively TRBD1 (5 bases). Germline loops: CDR1 SGDLS, CDR2 YYNGEE. Trimming left V 0 bases short and J 0 bases short, with 12 bases between. CDR3 size: 17 residues. CDR3 amino acids: CASSVVTGRPNTGELFF. CDR3 in DNA: TGTGCCAGCAGCGTAGTAACAGGAAGACCGAACACCGGGGAGCTGTTTTTT.

The chain links TRBV7-2 to TRBJ1-1; TRBD1 agrees at 9 bases. With 3 bases clipped from V and 4 bases from J, the junction kept 9 bases outside the gene matches. CDR1 SGHTA and CDR2 FQGNSA come from the germline V gene. CDR3 size: 16 residues. Here the CDR3 DNA reads TGTGCCAGCAGCTTCAAAGGGAACAGGGGGCCCACTGAAGCTTTCTTT. It is translated as CASSFKGNRGPTEAFF.

The gene calls are TRBV5-5 and TRBJ1-1, with TRBD1 identical over 7 bases. The V segment lost 4 bases and the J segment 0 bases; nucleotides outside the gene matches: 3. This CDR3 is 14 amino acids long. The germline V gene encodes CDR1 SGHKS and CDR2 YYEKEE (reference sequence). CDR3 residues: CASSRQGMNTEAFF. CDR3 coding DNA: TGTGCCAGCAGCCGACAGGGCATGAACACTGAAGCTTTCTTT. Full variable domain (remainder filled in from reference TRBV5-5 and TRBJ1-1): DAGVTQSPTHLIKTRGQQVTLRCSPISGHKSVSWYQQVLGQGPQFIFQYYEKEERGRGNFPDRFSARQFPNYSSELNVNALLLGDSALYLCASSRQGMNTEAFFGQGTRLTVV.

The chain has TRBV5-1 and TRBJ1-6, with a weak D call TRBD1 (6 bases). The CDR3 loop spans 14 amino acids. The ends were cut back, 9 bases at V and 5 bases at J, with 15 bases in the middle. Germline values: CDR1 SGHRS, CDR2 YFSETQ. Here the CDR3 DNA reads TGCGCCACCTCGGTGGGGGCCAATAATTCACCCCTCCACTTT. This translates into CATSVGANNSPLHF.

V is TRBV9 and J is TRBJ1-5; D might be TRBD1 (5 bases). Trimming cost V 4 bases and J 3 bases, with 14 bases left between them. In germline, CDR1 is SGDLS, CDR2 YYNGEE. There are 15 residues in the CDR3. The CDR3 region has the DNA TGTGCCAGCAGCCCCCATGGGGGGTACAATCAGCCCCAGCATTTT. It is translated as CASSPHGGYNQPQHF. Based on the CDR3 plus reference TRBV9 and TRBJ1-5, the full variable domain is DSGVTQTPKHLITATGQRVTLRCSPRSGDLSVYWYQQSLDQGLQFLIQYYNGEERAKGNILERFSAQQFPDLHSELNLSSLELGDSALYFCASSPHGGYNQPQHFGDGTRLSIL.

The chain employs TRBV5-5 and TRBJ1-3, with a weak D call TRBD1 (6 bases). CDR3 length: 15 amino acids. V gave up 1 base and J gave up 4 bases, with 12 bases separating them. The germline gives CDR1 SGHKS, CDR2 YYEKEE (reference sequence). The CDR3 DNA reads as TGTGCCAGCAGCTTGAGGACAGTGCGGGGAAACACCATATATTTT. Its protein product is CASSLRTVRGNTIYF.

The V call is TRBV5-1, the J call TRBJ2-3; 8 nucleotides match TRBD2. The ends lost 0 bases at V and 5 bases at J; junction bases unmatched: 8. Looked up from germline, CDR1 is SGHRS and CDR2 is YFSETQ. The CDR3 runs 16 residues. Here the CDR3 reads CASSLVPSGWGDTQYF. For the CDR3, the DNA is TGCGCCAGCAGCTTGGTCCCTAGCGGGTGGGGAGATACGCAGTATTTT.

The chain links TRBV11-2 to TRBJ2-1, with D possibly being TRBD2 (6 bases). Germline CDR1 and CDR2: SGHAT and FQNNGV. This CDR3 is 14 amino acids long. Trimming cost V 2 bases and J 4 bases, with 9 bases left between them. CDR3 sequence: CASSLSAGYNEQFF. CDR3 sequence (DNA): TGTGCCAGCAGCTTATCTGCGGGATACAATGAGCAGTTCTTC.

This rearrangement joins TRBV4-2 to TRBJ2-1, with D maybe TRBD2 (7 bases). The V and J ends lost 4 bases and 9 bases respectively, with 22 bases between them. CDR1 and CDR2 (germline): LGHNA, YNFKEQ. The CDR3 is 16 amino acids. The CDR3 nucleotides are TGTGCCAGCAGCCGACGGCTAGGGGGGGCGAATGGTGAGCAGTTCTTC. It is translated as CASSRRLGGANGEQFF.